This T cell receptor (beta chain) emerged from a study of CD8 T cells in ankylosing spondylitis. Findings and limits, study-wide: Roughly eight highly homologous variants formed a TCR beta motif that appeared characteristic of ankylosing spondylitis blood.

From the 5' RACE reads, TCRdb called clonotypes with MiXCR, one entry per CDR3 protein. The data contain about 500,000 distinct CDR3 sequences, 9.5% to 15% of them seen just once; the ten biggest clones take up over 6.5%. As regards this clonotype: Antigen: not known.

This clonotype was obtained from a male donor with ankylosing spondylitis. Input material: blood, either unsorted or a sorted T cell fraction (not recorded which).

The CDR3 nucleotides read TGTGCTAGTGGTTTGGAAAGTAGGAGCTACACCTTC. Encoded protein: CASGLESRSYTF. This chain uses TRBV12-5 with TRBJ1-2; no firm D call. V shed 1 base and J shed 9 bases, with 9 bases lying between them. CDR1 and CDR2 from the germline V gene are LGHNT and FRNRAP. This CDR3 region has 12 residues.